The clone carrying this T cell receptor (beta chain) occurred a few times. The germline V and J ends were trimmed by 5 bases and 8 bases, with 19 bases remaining between them. The CDR3 spans 15 residues. Per the germline V gene, CDR1 is MNHEY and CDR2 is SVGAGI. TCRdb recomputed calls from the RT-PCR reads with MiXCR, one row per CDR3 protein. The sample gives more than 600,000 distinct CDR3 sequences, 13% to 15% of which show up once; 3.6% is in the top ten. Sequencing was done on a sample of memory CD4+ T cells from blood. The sequence was collected from a female donor in good health, serving as a healthy control. The chain links TRBV6-5 to TRBJ2-1; D might be TRBD1 or TRBD2, each matching 5 bases. The CDR3 reads CASSPRRDPPYEQFF. CDR3 in DNA: TGTGCCAGCAGTCCACGTAGGGACCCCCCTTATGAGCAGTTCTTC.